What follows are 21 T cell receptor beta chains derived from one specimen sequenced in a study of T cell repertoires in cytomegalovirus infection (dated by TCRdb to the late 2010s). The sequencer was an Illumina HiSeq 1500. TCRdb reprocessing: public reads trimmed at Q25 with fastp, clones called with MiXCR, in-frame beta chains kept. Rows merge per CDR3 protein into single entries with the most common DNA and genes. For this sample there are tens of thousands of distinct CDR3 sequences; roughly 20% appear just once. Approximately 17% of the sample is held by the ten biggest clonotypes. Their antigens remain unidentified. The sequenced sample was PBMCs, sequenced either directly or after in vitro stimulation (not recorded which). The receptors were gathered from a human donor in good health (CMV status not recorded). Some clones in this sample may be carry-over from other donors' samples.

This clonotype appeared many times. CDR3 in amino acids: CASRKGAGGRSPLHF. The CDR3 nucleotides read TGTGCCAGCAGAAAGGGGGCAGGGGGGCGTTCACCCCTCCACTTT. The chain recombines TRBV7-2 with TRBJ1-6; 7 bases align to TRBD1. The V gene's germline CDR1 is SGHTA and CDR2 FQGNSA. This CDR3 has 15 residues. Unmatched junction bases numbered 11, after V lost 6 bases and J lost 9 bases.

This chain links TRBV19 with TRBJ1-5, with TRBD1 identical over 9 bases. The CDR3 is made up of 14 amino acids. CDR1 is LNHDA, CDR2 SQIVND, per germline (reference sequence). V lost 5 bases to trimming and J lost 4 bases; unmatched junction nucleotides: 3. The CDR3 DNA follows: TGTGCCAGTAGTTCGACAGGGGGTAATCAGCCCCAGCATTTT. This encodes CASSSTGGNQPQHF.

This clonotype turned up a few times. The chain links TRBV4-2 to TRBJ2-7; the D is unclear. V dropped 3 bases and J dropped 5 bases, with 17 bases sitting between them. Germline CDR1 reads LGHNA; CDR2 reads YNFKEQ. This CDR3 is 15 amino acids long. CDR3 sequence (DNA): TGTGCCAGCAGCCAGACGGACGGCCCGTTTCACGAGCAGTACTTC. It yields the protein CASSQTDGPFHEQYF.

This clonotype was picked up many times. The chain is built from TRBV4-3 and TRBJ1-3, with D hard to call. Germline CDR1 LGHNA, CDR2 YSLEER. V shed 1 base and J shed 4 bases, with 17 bases lying between them. The CDR3 length is 17 residues. The CDR3 spells CASSQAAPRAAGNTIYF. Here the CDR3 DNA reads TGCGCCAGCAGCCAAGCGGCCCCGCGGGCTGCGGGAAACACCATATATTTT.

This clonotype was observed many times. The chain employs TRBV6-1 and TRBJ2-5; D is undetermined. In germline, CDR1 is MNHNS, CDR2 SASEGT. Trimming took 5 bases from V and 5 from J, leaving 18 bases between them. CDR3 length: 15 amino acids. CDR3 protein: CASSSLYRAEETQYF. The CDR3 nucleotides are TGTGCCAGCAGTTCCCTTTATAGGGCTGAGGAGACCCAGTACTTC.

This clonotype was found many times. This chain joins TRBV6-1 and TRBJ2-7, with a tentative D call TRBD2 (5 bases). The germline V gene encodes CDR1 MNHNS and CDR2 SASEGT. Trimming took off 7 bases at V and 4 bases at J, with 17 bases between the two ends. The CDR3 has 14 amino acids. In DNA form, the CDR3 reads TGTGCCAGCACCGCGGACTTAGGCACGTACGAGCAGTACTTC. It is translated as CASTADLGTYEQYF.

This clonotype has just one count. A clone one base away is much larger, so this may be a read error. Since the CDR3 does not end with the conserved phenylalanine or tryptophan, this likely comes from a read error. This chain links TRBV28 with TRBJ1-5, with D possibly being TRBD1 (6 bases). CDR3 length: 14 residues. CDR1 and CDR2 (germline): MDHEN, SYDVKM. Deletions cut 3 bases from V and 11 bases from J, with 17 bases between. CDR3 coding DNA: TGTGCCAGCAGTTTGGCGACCGGGGGCCGGACCCAGCATTTA. Its translation is CASSLATGGRTQHL.

This clonotype has only one observation. CDR3 sequence reads: CAILAGEGTDTQYF. The CDR3 nucleotides read TGTGCCATCTTAGCGGGAGAAGGCACAGATACGCAGTATTTT. This chain links TRBV10-3 with TRBJ2-3; 9 nucleotides align to TRBD2. Germline-derived CDR1 and CDR2 are ENHRY and SYGVKD. V dropped 8 bases and J dropped 1; count of bases not matched to a gene: 4. This CDR3 spans 14 amino acids.

Remarks on this clonotype: This may arise from a read error, as a much more abundant clone is one base away. This chain joins TRBV7-2 and TRBJ2-3; weak D call: TRBD1 (5 bases). Per germline, CDR1 SGHTA and CDR2 FQGNSA. Trimming took 2 bases from V and 8 from J, leaving 17 bases between them. This CDR3 region has 15 residues. The CDR3 nucleotides are TGTGCCAGCAGCTTATTCAGGAGACCTCAGGGTACGCAGTATTTT. It encodes CASSLFRRPQGTQYF.

The chain carries TRBV28 and TRBJ2-7; TRBD1 matches at 8 bases. J gave up 2 bases and V 4 bases, and 7 bases lay outside the gene matches. CDR1 MDHEN and CDR2 SYDVKM come from the germline V gene. This CDR3 is 15 amino acids long. The CDR3 sequence: CASSSPGQGTYEQYF. CDR3 sequence (DNA): TGTGCCAGCAGTTCACCCGGACAGGGAACCTACGAGCAGTACTTC.

The chain uses TRBV19 and TRBJ2-1; unclear D gene. V lost 3 bases and J 10 bases, leaving 16 bases between the germline ends. The CDR3 is 14 residues long. CDR1 and CDR2 (germline): LNHDA, SQIVND (reference sequence). The CDR3 is CASSMTPTAGEQFF. CDR3 bases: TGTGCCAGTAGTATGACTCCGACGGCCGGCGAGCAGTTCTTC.

The rearrangement links TRBV15 to TRBJ1-1, with 7 positions matching TRBD1. In germline, CDR1 is LNHNV, CDR2 YYDKDF (reference sequence). The V gene end was trimmed by 2 bases and the J gene end by 6 bases; junction bases not matched to a gene: 6. The CDR3 is 14 residues long. The CDR3 DNA reads TGTGCCACCAGCAGATTTGAGGGGGCCGCTGAAGCTTTCTTT. It is translated as CATSRFEGAAEAFF.

This clonotype appeared a few times. V is TRBV29-1 and J is TRBJ2-2, with a possible D match to TRBD2 (5 bases). The CDR3 is 11 residues long. Germline-derived CDR1 and CDR2 are SQVTM and ANQGSEA. Deletions cut 7 bases from V and 7 bases from J, with 10 bases between. This CDR3 is CSARRGGELFF. In DNA, the CDR3 is TGCAGCGCCCGACGGGGCGGGGAGCTGTTTTTT.

J is TRBJ1-1 and V is TRBV4-2; 7 nucleotides agree with TRBD1. The CDR3 consists of 17 residues. Germline values: CDR1 LGHNA, CDR2 YNFKEQ. V lost 2 bases to trimming and J lost 3 bases; unmatched junction nucleotides: 12. Here the CDR3 reads CASSQQKGGQRYTEAFF. The CDR3 coding sequence is TGTGCCAGCAGCCAACAAAAAGGGGGACAGCGGTACACTGAAGCTTTCTTT.

This clonotype came up many times. This chain uses TRBV5-1 with TRBJ1-2; D is undetermined. Trimming took 1 base from V and 4 from J, leaving 11 bases between them. The V gene's germline CDR1 is SGHRS and CDR2 YFSETQ. The CDR3 loop spans 14 amino acids. CDR3: CASSLSPESYGYTF. CDR3 nucleotide sequence: TGCGCCAGCAGCTTGAGTCCAGAGAGCTATGGCTACACCTTC. Together with reference TRBV5-1 and TRBJ1-2, the CDR3 gives the full variable domain: KAGVTQTPRYLIKTRGQQVTLSCSPISGHRSVSWYQQTPGQGLQFLFEYFSETQRNKGNFPGRFSGRQFSNSRSEMNVSTLELGDSALYLCASSLSPESYGYTFGSGTRLTVV.

The chain links TRBV3-1 to TRBJ1-2; D is uncertain. Trimming pared 2 bases from V and 7 bases from J, leaving 14 bases between. The CDR3 spans 14 residues. Germline V CDR1 and CDR2: LGHDT, YNNKEL (reference sequence). The CDR3, as DNA: TGTGCCAGCAGCCAATTTCTCGGCGGAGGTGGCTACACCTTC. It specifies CASSQFLGGGGYTF.

This clonotype showed up many times. The genes are TRBV28 and TRBJ2-1; 7 bases are shared with TRBD2. Germline CDR1 and CDR2: MDHEN and SYDVKM. Losses at the gene ends were 5 bases for V and 3 bases for J; bases not matched to a gene: 10. The CDR3 totals 16 residues. CDR3: CASSSPAGRSYNEQFF. The CDR3 bases are TGTGCCAGCAGTAGTCCAGCGGGACGGAGCTACAATGAGCAGTTCTTC.

The chain recombines TRBV6-6 with TRBJ2-7; 9 bases are a match to TRBD1. The CDR3 extends over 15 amino acids. Germline V lookup: CDR1 MNHNY, CDR2 SVGAGI (reference sequence). V was pared by 5 bases and J by 4 bases, with 9 bases of the junction left unmatched. The chain's CDR3 is CASSRPGQGLYEQYF. CDR3 DNA: TGTGCCAGCAGTCGACCGGGACAGGGCTTATACGAGCAGTACTTC.

This clonotype was picked up many times. V is TRBV7-2 and J is TRBJ2-3; 13 nucleotides line up with TRBD2. CDR3 length: 14 amino acids. V dropped 5 bases and J dropped 6; count of bases not matched to a gene: 2. Germline CDR1 SGHTA, CDR2 FQGNSA. The CDR3 region has the DNA TGTGCCAGCAGCCTGGGACTAGCGGGGGATACGCAGTATTTT. Translated, it gives CASSLGLAGDTQYF.

V is TRBV4-3 and J is TRBJ2-3; possibly TRBD1 for D (6 bases). CDR3 size: 15 residues. CDR1 and CDR2 (germline): LGHNA, YSLEER. The V and J ends lost 3 bases and 0 bases respectively, with 10 bases between them. CDR3: CASSHRQVSTDTQYF. Written as DNA, the CDR3 is TGCGCCAGCAGCCACCGACAGGTTAGCACAGATACGCAGTATTTT.

This clonotype was observed a few times. The rearrangement uses TRBV10-3 and TRBJ1-2; D is uncertain. Trimming shortened V by 7 bases and J by 2 bases, and 14 bases separated the two germline ends. CDR3 size: 14 residues. Germline CDR1 reads ENHRY; CDR2 reads SYGVKD. The CDR3 nucleotides read TGTGCCATCACCACGGACGGTGTGAACTATGGCTACACCTTC. It is translated as CAITTDGVNYGYTF.